This T cell receptor (beta chain) was captured by sequencing in a study of T-cell memory formation after mild COVID-19. TCRdb re-analysed the 5' RACE reads in MiXCR, keeping a single row per CDR3 protein. The sample lists about 470,000 distinct CDR3 sequences; around 25% were seen once. This clonotype was counted many times. What it binds is unknown. CDR1 SGHTA and CDR2 FQGNSA come from the germline V gene. Trimming cost V 2 bases and J 6 bases, with 5 bases left between them. The CDR3 totals 12 residues. Study-wide points: Contracting clones, day 15 to 85, had balanced CD4/CD8, and later expanders favored CD4+. Clones which contracted sat mainly in CM and EM if CD4+, and in EMRA if CD8+.

The chain is built from TRBV7-2 and TRBJ1-3, with D hard to call. The clonotype originates from an adult woman who had mild COVID-19 (a few samples of this study predate the infection). Cell type and time point are not known. Sequencing was done on a sample of PBMCs or a T cell subset sorted from them (not recorded which). The CDR3 spells CASSLSPNTIYF. DNA of the CDR3: TGTGCCAGCAGCTTATCGCCAAACACCATATATTTT.